This T cell receptor beta chain originates from a study of shared clonotypes between healthy human individuals. Germline CDR1 is GTSNPN and CDR2 is SVGIG (reference sequence). With 3 bases clipped from V and 4 bases from J, the junction kept 5 bases outside the gene matches. The CDR3 totals 15 residues. Details on this clone: Its antigen is still unknown.

The study, taken as a whole, reports: The sharing of 4% to 5.5% of naive CD4 clonotypes was seen across several donors. Compared with clonotypes that all four donors shared, non-shared clonotypes had lower generation probabilities.

Each subset's genomic DNA was split evenly across several immunoSEQ plates. The method was immunoSEQ multiplex PCR; TCRdb's version includes in-frame clones alone and lacks a portion of them. The table has some 2,100,000 clones, approximately 96% seen once. The specimen sequenced was naive CD4+ T cells sorted from blood. Regarding subset: CD45RA+ positively selected. This TCR came from a man aged 18 to 29 in good health. The rearrangement uses TRBV30 and TRBJ2-1, with 11 bases matching TRBD2. CDR3 amino acids: CAWRGGTSGYNEQFF. The CDR3 DNA reads TGTGCCTGGAGGGGGGGGACTAGCGGTTACAATGAGCAGTTCTTC.